This T cell receptor beta chain was identified during a study of cytomegalovirus exposure and HLA in healthy donors. Generated by immunoSEQ multiplex PCR, the TCRdb table keeps only in-frame clones and is missing some. The repertoire includes approximately 180,000 clones, approximately 90% of them detected once, and 1.4% sits in the top ten. Material for sequencing was PBMCs. This TCR derives from a woman aged 30 to 39 in good health and CMV-seronegative.

The chain's CDR3 is CAWRAGTNQPQHF. CDR3 in DNA: TGTGCCTGGAGGGCAGGGACAAATCAGCCCCAGCATTTT. The rearrangement joins TRBV30 to TRBJ1-5, with D tentatively TRBD1 (6 bases). This CDR3 spans 13 amino acids. Germline assignment: CDR1 GTSNPN and CDR2 SVGIG (reference sequence). V lost 3 bases and J lost 4, with 10 bases in between. The full variable domain, its missing parts supplied by reference TRBV30 and TRBJ1-5, is SQTIHQWPATLVQPVGSPLSLECTVEGTSNPNLYWYRQAAGRGLQLLFYSVGIGQISSEVPQNLSASRPQDRQFILSSKKLLLSDSGFYLCAWRAGTNQPQHFGDGTRLSIL.